This T cell receptor (beta chain) emerged from a study of cytomegalovirus exposure and HLA in healthy donors. Trimming cost V 4 bases and J 7 bases; bases outside gene matches: 9. Per germline, CDR1 MNHEY and CDR2 SMNVEV (reference sequence). The CDR3 contains 15 residues. PCR was performed using 60 Vbeta and 13 Jbeta primers. Sequencing used immunoSEQ multiplex PCR; TCRdb keeps in-frame clones, though not all of them. Of around 200,000 clones listed, 75% to 90% are singletons. Material: PBMCs. This chain joins TRBV27 and TRBJ2-7, with 11 bases identical to TRBD2. This sequence originates from a man in his forties in good health and CMV-seropositive. CDR3 protein: CASSSNSGGAEEQYF. CDR3 DNA sequence: TGTGCCAGCAGTTCCAATAGCGGGGGGGCCGAGGAGCAGTACTTC.